This TCR beta chain was recovered during a study of shared clonotypes between healthy human individuals. Caucasian adults living in Nashville, Tennessee, provided all samples. The authors' processing: Owing to the provision of junction-only sequences devoid of quality scores by immunoSEQ, filtering differed. Sequencing was performed with immunoSEQ multiplex PCR; in TCRdb, only in-frame clones are kept and a portion is missing. V and J calls plus clone size are reproduced from that table; the DNA served to infer D and trimming. Counted here are approximately 340,000 clones, approximately 79% occurring once; the ten biggest clones make up about a tenth. Germline loops: CDR1 SGHVS, CDR2 FNYEAQ. The CDR3 is made up of 19 amino acids. Trimming removed 4 bases at V and 0 bases at J, with 22 bases between.

This sequence originates from a man younger than 45 in good health. The rearrangement joins TRBV7-6 to TRBJ2-1, with D perhaps TRBD2 (7 bases). Material: memory CD4+ T cells sorted from blood. Subset here: CD45RA-negative fraction. CDR3 coding DNA: TGTGCCAGCAGCTCCTCTAGGGGGGGTAGCGCCGCCTCCTACAATGAGCAGTTCTTC. This codes for CASSSSRGGSAASYNEQFF.